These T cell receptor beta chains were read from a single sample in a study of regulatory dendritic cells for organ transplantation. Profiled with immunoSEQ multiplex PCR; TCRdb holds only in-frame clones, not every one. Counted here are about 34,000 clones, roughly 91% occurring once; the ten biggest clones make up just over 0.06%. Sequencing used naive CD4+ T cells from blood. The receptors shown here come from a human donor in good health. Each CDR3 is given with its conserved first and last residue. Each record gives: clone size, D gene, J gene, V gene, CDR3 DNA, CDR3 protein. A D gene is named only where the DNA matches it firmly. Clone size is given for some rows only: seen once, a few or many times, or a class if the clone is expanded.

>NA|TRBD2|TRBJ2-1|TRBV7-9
TGTGCCAGCACCCCGGGGGGGCTAGCGGGTTACAATGAGCAGTTCTTC
CASTPGGLAGYNEQFF
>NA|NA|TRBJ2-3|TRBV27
TGTGCCAGCAGTTGGGGGCCGCTAGTCGGAGATACGCAGTATTTT
CASSWGPLVGDTQYF
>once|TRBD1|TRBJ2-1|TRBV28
TGTGCCAGCAGTTTTGGGACAGGCAGGTACAATGAGCAGTTCTTC
CASSFGTGRYNEQFF
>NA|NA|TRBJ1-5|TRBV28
TGTGCCAGCAGTTTTACTAATCAGCCCCAGCATTTT
CASSFTNQPQHF
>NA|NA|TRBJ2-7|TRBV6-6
TGTGCCAGCAGAAAGGTGGCATCCTCCTACGAGCAGTACTTC
CASRKVASSYEQYF
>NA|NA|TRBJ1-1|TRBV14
TGTGCCAGCAGCCAAGGGGTTTATACTGAAGCTTTCTTT
CASSQGVYTEAFF
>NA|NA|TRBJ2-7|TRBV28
TGTGCCAGCAGCCTGTCACCGGGCCGATACGAGCAGTACTTC
CASSLSPGRYEQYF
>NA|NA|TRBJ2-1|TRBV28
TGTGCCAGCAGTTCTCAGGGGGGTCCACCCAATGAGCAGTTCTTC
CASSSQGGPPNEQFF
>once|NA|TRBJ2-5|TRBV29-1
TGCAGCGTTGCCCCAAGATTCCAAGAGACCCAGTACTTC
CSVAPRFQETQYF
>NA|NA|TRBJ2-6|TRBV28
TGTGCCAGCAACGCTGGGGCCAACGTCCTGACTTTC
CASNAGANVLTF
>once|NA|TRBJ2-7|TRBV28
TGTGCCAGCAGTTTCAGGTTCTACGAGCAGTACTTC
CASSFRFYEQYF
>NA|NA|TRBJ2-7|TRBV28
TGTGCCAGCAGTTTATCGGGCGAGCAGTACTTC
CASSLSGEQYF
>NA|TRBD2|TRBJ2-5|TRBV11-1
TGTGCCAGCAGCTTAGAAGCGGGGGGAAGGTTGGAGACCCAGTACTTC
CASSLEAGGRLETQYF
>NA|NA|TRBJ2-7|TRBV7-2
TGTGCCAGCAGCTCCACCGGCTACGAGCAGTACTTC
CASSSTGYEQYF
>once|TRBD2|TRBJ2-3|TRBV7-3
TGTGCCAGCAGCTTAGTTCGGGGGACTAGCGCGGATACGCAGTATTTT
CASSLVRGTSADTQYF
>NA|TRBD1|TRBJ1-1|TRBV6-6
TGTGCCAGCAGTTACGTCGGGACAGACACTGAAGCTTTCTTT
CASSYVGTDTEAFF
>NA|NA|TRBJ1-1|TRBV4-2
TGTGCCAGCAGCCAAACATTCGGGGACACTGAAGCTTTCTTT
CASSQTFGDTEAFF
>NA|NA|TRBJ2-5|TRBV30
TGTGCCTGGAGTGGGACCGCGCAAGAGACCCAGTACTTC
CAWSGTAQETQYF
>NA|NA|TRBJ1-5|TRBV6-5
TGTGCCAGCAGACGATCGTGGAATCAGCCCCAGCATTTT
CASRRSWNQPQHF
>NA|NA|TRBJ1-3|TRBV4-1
TGCGCCAGCAGCCAAGATCTCTACAGCGCGAACACCATATATTTT
CASSQDLYSANTIYF
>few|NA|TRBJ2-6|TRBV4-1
TGCGCCAGCAGCCAAGGGCACGAAATCTCTGGGGCCAACGTCCTGACTTTC
CASSQGHEISGANVLTF
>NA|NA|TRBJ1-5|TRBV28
TGTGCCAGCATCAGTCAGGGCAATCAGCCCCAGCATTTT
CASISQGNQPQHF
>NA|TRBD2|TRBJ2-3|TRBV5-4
TGTGCCAGCAGCTTGGATGGTCTAGCGGGGGGGAAAGATACGCAGTATTTT
CASSLDGLAGGKDTQYF
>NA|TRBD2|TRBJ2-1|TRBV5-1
TGCGCCAGCAGCATCGGGACTAGCGGGAGGGTGGATGAGCAGTTCTTC
CASSIGTSGRVDEQFF
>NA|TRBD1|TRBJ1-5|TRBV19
TGTGCCAGTATCCACAGGGGCTCCCAATCGGCCCAGCATTTT
CASIHRGSQSAQHF
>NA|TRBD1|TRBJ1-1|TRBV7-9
TGTGCCAGCAGAGACAGGGGGGAAGCTTTCTTT
CASRDRGEAFF
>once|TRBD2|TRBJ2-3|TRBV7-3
TGTGCCAGCAGCTTAAAACTAGCGGGGGTGGCAGATACGCAGTATTTT
CASSLKLAGVADTQYF
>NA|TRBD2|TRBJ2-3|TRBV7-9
TGTGCCAGCAGCCATGGAGCGGGACGCGGCACGCAGTATTTT
CASSHGAGRGTQYF
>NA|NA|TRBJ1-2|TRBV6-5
TGTGCCAGCAGCCGCGGGACACAGTATGGCTACACCTTC
CASSRGTQYGYTF
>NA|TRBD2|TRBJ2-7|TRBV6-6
TGTGCCAGCACCGGGACTAGACTCTACGAGCAGTACTTC
CASTGTRLYEQYF
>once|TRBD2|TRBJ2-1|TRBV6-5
TGTGCCAGCACTGTAGCGGGGGGCTATGAGCAGTTCTTC
CASTVAGGYEQFF
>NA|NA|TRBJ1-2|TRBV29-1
TGCAGCGCGTCGGCTCAGCCTAACTATGGCTACACCTTC
CSASAQPNYGYTF
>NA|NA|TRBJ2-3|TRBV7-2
TGTGCCAGCAGCAATAGGGGGGGCGCCGCAGGAGATACGCAGTATTTT
CASSNRGGAAGDTQYF
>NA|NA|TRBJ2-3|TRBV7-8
TGTGCCAGCAGCGGCCAGACTACTCCTACGCAGTATTTT
CASSGQTTPTQYF
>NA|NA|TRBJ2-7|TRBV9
TGTGCCAGCAGCCGGACGCTAGGGCGGAGAGAGCAGTACTTC
CASSRTLGRREQYF
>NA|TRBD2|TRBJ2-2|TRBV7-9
TGTGCCAGCGCGCCTAATATAGCGGGAGGCCGCGGGGAGCTGTTTTTT
CASAPNIAGGRGELFF
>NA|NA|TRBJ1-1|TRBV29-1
TGCAGCGTTGAAAGGGAATTGAACACTGAAGCTTTCTTT
CSVERELNTEAFF
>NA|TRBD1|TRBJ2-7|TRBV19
TGTGCCAGTAGTCGCGACAGGGACTACGAGCAGTACTTC
CASSRDRDYEQYF
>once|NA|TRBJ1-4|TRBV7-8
TGTGCCAGCAGCCCGAATACTAATGAAAAACTGTTTTTT
CASSPNTNEKLFF
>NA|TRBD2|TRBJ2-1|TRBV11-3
TGTGCCAGCAGCTTAGGGGGTAGCGGGACCGATGAGCAGTTCTTC
CASSLGGSGTDEQFF
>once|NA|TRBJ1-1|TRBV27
TGTGCCAGCAGTTTGAGGGGGGGGAACACTGAAGCTTTCTTT
CASSLRGGNTEAFF
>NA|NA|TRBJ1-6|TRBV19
TGTGCCAGTAGTTGGAGCTCCTATAATTCACCCCTCCACTTT
CASSWSSYNSPLHF
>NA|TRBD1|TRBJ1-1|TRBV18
TGTGCCAGCTCACCGGGACAGGGGGCTGGTACTGAAGCTTTCTTT
CASSPGQGAGTEAFF
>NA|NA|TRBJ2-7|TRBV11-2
TGTGCCAGCAGCTTAGGCGCCCCGCCAGCCTACGAGCAGTACTTC
CASSLGAPPAYEQYF
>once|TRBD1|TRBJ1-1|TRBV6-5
TGTGCCAGCAGCCTCAACCTACAGGGGGCGACTGAAGCTTTCTTT
CASSLNLQGATEAFF
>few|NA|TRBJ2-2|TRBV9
TGTGCCAGCAGCGTACTCGGAGGGTTCACCGGGGAGCTGTTTTTT
CASSVLGGFTGELFF
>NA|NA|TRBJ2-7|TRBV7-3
TGTGCCAGCAGCTTAATTGGGGGCCCGAGCTACGAGCAGTACTTC
CASSLIGGPSYEQYF
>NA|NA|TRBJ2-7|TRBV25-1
TGTGCCAGCAGGCCCGCCCAGCCTCCCTACGAGCAGTACTTC
CASRPAQPPYEQYF
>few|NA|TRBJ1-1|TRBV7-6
TGTGCCAGCAGCTTAGGGGGTCGTGGGAACACTGAAGCTTTCTTT
CASSLGGRGNTEAFF
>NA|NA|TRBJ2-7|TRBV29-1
TGCAGCGTTGAAGATCTTTCGGGGGGCTACGGGCAGTACTTC
CSVEDLSGGYGQYF